This passage covers 10 T cell receptor beta chains from one sample sequenced in a study of radiotherapy plus CTLA-4 blockade in lung cancer. Sequencing used immunoSEQ multiplex PCR; TCRdb keeps in-frame clones, though not all of them. Among about 28,000 clones, roughly 80% were seen once, and the ten largest hold around 7.7%. The sequenced sample was peripheral blood, obtained from a patient treated with radiotherapy plus ipilimumab. All receptors come from a human donor with non-small cell lung cancer who had stable disease on radiotherapy plus ipilimumab.

The chain is built from TRBV6-1 and TRBJ1-5; no firm D call. Trimming removed 0 bases from V and 6 bases from J, with 12 bases in between. Per the germline V gene, CDR1 is MNHNS and CDR2 is SASEGT. The CDR3 has 15 residues. The CDR3 DNA reads as TGTGCCAGCAGTGAAGCGAGGCGGGCTGTTCAGCCCCAGCATTTT. Its protein is CASSEARRAVQPQHF.

The chain combines TRBV9 with TRBJ1-6, with 11 nucleotides matching TRBD1. V lost 0 bases to trimming and J lost 9 bases; unmatched junction nucleotides: 8. CDR1 and CDR2 (germline): SGDLS, YYNGEE. The CDR3 runs to 17 residues. CDR3 sequence (DNA): TGTGCCAGCAGCGTAGAATTCGGACAGGGGGCAGGTTCACCCCTCCACTTT. It yields the protein CASSVEFGQGAGSPLHF.

The CDR3 is CASSPPTVRNTEAFF. In DNA form, the CDR3 reads TGTGCCAGCTCACCACCGACAGTAAGGAACACTGAAGCTTTCTTT. This sequence joins TRBV18 and TRBJ1-1; tentative D call: TRBD1 (5 bases). Germline V CDR1 and CDR2: KGHSH, LQKENI. V was clipped by 0 bases and J by 1 base, with 9 bases between them. The CDR3 contains 15 residues.

V gene TRBV5-5 combines with J gene TRBJ2-7, with 12 bases aligning to TRBD1. The V gene's germline CDR1 is SGHKS and CDR2 YYEKEE (reference sequence). V trimming: 4 bases; J trimming: 6 bases; junction bases outside the gene matches: 17. This CDR3 spans 18 amino acids. DNA for the CDR3: TGTGCCAGCAGCCCATATGTCTCGGGACAGGGGGCGCAACGCGAGCAGTACTTC. This translates into CASSPYVSGQGAQREQYF.

This chain connects TRBV7-2 to TRBJ1-1; 8 nucleotides line up with TRBD1. V lost 5 bases and J lost 5; bases outside the gene matches: 10. Germline loops: CDR1 SGHTA, CDR2 FQGNSA. This CDR3 region has 15 residues. The CDR3 sequence is CASSQQGGAGTEAFF. For the CDR3, the DNA is TGTGCCAGCAGCCAACAGGGGGGGGCGGGGACTGAAGCTTTCTTT.

For the CDR3, the DNA is TGTGCCAGCAGTGCTGGCAGGGGGAACGAAAAACTGTTTTTT. Translating gives CASSAGRGNEKLFF. V usage is TRBV2 and J usage is TRBJ1-4, with 7 bases identical to TRBD1. The germline V gene has CDR1 SNHLY and CDR2 FYNNEI. The CDR3 runs 14 residues. The V segment lost 4 bases and the J segment 8 bases; nucleotides outside the gene matches: 7.

J is TRBJ2-3 and V is TRBV5-1; the D gene is possibly TRBD2 (6 bases). The V gene's germline CDR1 is SGHRS and CDR2 YFSETQ. CDR3 length: 16 amino acids. V lost 4 bases, J lost 0 bases, and 15 bases lay in between. The CDR3 protein is CASSTGTLASTDTQYF. DNA for the CDR3: TGCGCCAGCAGCACCGGGACTTTGGCTAGCACAGATACGCAGTATTTT.

The chain links TRBV19 to TRBJ1-1; 8 bases align to TRBD1. There are 16 residues in the CDR3. The germline gives CDR1 LNHDA, CDR2 SQIVND (reference sequence). V shed 3 bases and J 4 bases; nucleotides not matched to a gene: 10. DNA of the CDR3: TGTGCCAGTAGTATGGGCAGGGGGCAGGGTTTCACTGAAGCTTTCTTT. This translates into CASSMGRGQGFTEAFF.

The V and J genes are TRBV5-1 and TRBJ2-5, with D perhaps given as TRBD1 or TRBD2 (6 bases each). V was shortened by 2 bases and J by 2 bases, with 7 bases between the two germline ends. The CDR3 is 13 residues long. Germline V gives CDR1 SGHRS, CDR2 YFSETQ. The CDR3 here is CASSLGGQETQYF. The CDR3 DNA reads TGCGCCAGCAGCTTAGGGGGGCAAGAGACCCAGTACTTC.

CDR3 nucleotide sequence: TGCAGCGGAGGAGGGGACAACTATGGCTACACCTTC. This gives the protein CSGGGDNYGYTF. The chain joins TRBV29-1 to TRBJ1-2; TRBD1 is a possible D gene (5 bases). The germline CDR1 and CDR2 sequences are SQVTM and ANQGSEA. CDR3 length: 12 residues. With 7 bases removed from V and 2 bases from J, the gap between germline ends came to 11 bases.